The 27 T cell receptor beta chains below come from one sample, sequenced in a study of blood T cells in healthy people across ages. Primers used in a second PCR of roughly 7 to 11 cycles were a sample-barcoded 5' primer and a J-beta primer mix. Using its own MiXCR run on the 5' RACE reads, TCRdb lists one record per CDR3 protein. This table has around 500,000 distinct CDR3 sequences, roughly a quarter appearing once. The data also belong to a second study, concerning T cells of mothers and their children.

The specimen was blood. The receptors stem from a boy aged 2 to 10 in good health.

CDR3 coding DNA: TGCGCCAGCAGCCGACGACTAGCGGGAGACACAGATACGCAGTATTTT. This gives the protein CASSRRLAGDTDTQYF. The rearrangement links TRBV4-3 to TRBJ2-3, with 12 bases fitting TRBD2. The junction had 4 bases not matched to a gene; V was cut back by 4 bases and J by 2 bases. This CDR3 comprises 16 residues. The germline CDR1 and CDR2 sequences are LGHNA and YSLEER.

This clonotype was seen only a few times. The chain combines TRBV5-1 with TRBJ2-3, with D possibly being TRBD2 (6 bases). The CDR3 sequence is 16 residues long. V was trimmed by 3 bases and J by 1 base, leaving 15 bases between them. Germline assignment: CDR1 SGHRS and CDR2 YFSETQ. Here the CDR3 reads CASSWMGGWGTDTQYF. The CDR3 DNA reads TGCGCCAGCAGCTGGATGGGGGGATGGGGCACAGATACGCAGTATTTT.

This rearrangement joins TRBV2 to TRBJ1-5; no clear D gene. V was shortened by 4 bases and J by 2 bases, with 12 bases between the two germline ends. This CDR3 has 15 residues. Germline-derived CDR1 and CDR2 are SNHLY and FYNNEI. The CDR3 here is CASSASGWGNQPQHF. CDR3 sequence (DNA): TGTGCCAGCAGTGCCTCCGGATGGGGCAATCAGCCCCAGCATTTT.

A remark on this clonotype: The junction departs from the called germline gene at one end, perhaps through a read error. This chain uses TRBV2 with TRBJ1-6; TRBD1 matches 9 bases. The length of the CDR3 is 14 residues. Germline CDR1 and CDR2: SNHLY and FYNNEI. The CDR3 spells CASNPGQGSSPLRF. The DNA of the CDR3 is TGTGCCAGCAATCCGGGACAGGGAAGTTCACCCCTCCGCTTT.

This chain joins TRBV7-9 and TRBJ2-5, with 9 bases aligning to TRBD2. The CDR3 length is 14 residues. Losses at the gene ends were 5 bases for V and 4 bases for J; bases not matched to a gene: 5. Per germline, CDR1 SEHNR and CDR2 FQNEAQ (reference sequence). CDR3 residues: CASSGAGGAETQYF. The CDR3 region has the DNA TGTGCCAGCAGCGGAGCGGGGGGCGCAGAGACCCAGTACTTC.

This clonotype has only a few counts. The V gene is TRBV27, the J gene TRBJ1-2, with 9 bases matching TRBD1. Trimming removed 2 bases from V and 2 bases from J; junction bases left unmatched: 3. From germline, CDR1 is MNHEY and CDR2 SMNVEV (reference sequence). The CDR3 has 15 amino acids. For the CDR3, the DNA is TGTGCCAGCAGTTTAAAAGGACAGGGGAACTATGGCTACACCTTC. Amino acids: CASSLKGQGNYGYTF.

CDR3 DNA sequence: TGCAGCGTCACAGGGGGTCTGGCTGGGGCCAACGTCCTGACTTTC. Translating it yields CSVTGGLAGANVLTF. The V call is TRBV29-1, the J call TRBJ2-6; 8 bases are a match to TRBD1. With 6 bases clipped from V and 2 bases from J, the junction kept 6 bases outside the gene matches. Germline CDR1 SQVTM, CDR2 ANQGSEA. This CDR3 is 15 amino acids long.

The chain joins TRBV3-1 to TRBJ1-1; D may be TRBD1 (5 bases). V lost 5 bases to trimming and J lost 11 bases, with 21 bases between them. The germline V gene has CDR1 LGHDT and CDR2 YNNKEL (reference sequence). The CDR3 contains 14 residues. In DNA, the CDR3 is TGTGCCAGCAGCGAAGCCCCCGACAGTTTTGACGCTTTCTTT. As protein: CASSEAPDSFDAFF.

This chain links TRBV20-1 with TRBJ2-3; D is undetermined. The length of the CDR3 is 12 residues. Germline V gives CDR1 DFQATT, CDR2 SNEGSKA (reference sequence). The germline V and J ends were trimmed by 0 bases and 3 bases, with 4 bases remaining between them. CDR3 coding DNA: TGCAGTGCTAGAGATGGAACAGATACGCAGTATTTT. It specifies CSARDGTDTQYF.

V usage is TRBV25-1 and J usage is TRBJ2-7, with TRBD2 matching 8 bases. Germline CDR1 reads MGHDK; CDR2 reads SYGVNS. This CDR3 comprises 12 residues. The CDR3 region has the DNA TGTGCAACACTAGCGGATGGCTACGAGCAGTACTTC. Translation gives CATLADGYEQYF.

The gene calls are TRBV18 and TRBJ1-2; possible D gene TRBD1, 6 bases. This CDR3 has 15 residues. Germline lookup yields CDR1 KGHSH and CDR2 LQKENI. V lost 3 bases and J 4 bases, leaving 15 bases between the germline ends. CDR3 nucleotide sequence: TGTGCCAGCTCACCGAAACAGGGATTGGCCTATGGCTACACCTTC. This gives the protein CASSPKQGLAYGYTF.

This chain uses TRBV6-2 or TRBV6-3 with TRBJ2-5, with TRBD1 matching 8 bases. From germline, CDR1 is MNHEY and CDR2 SVGEGT. Unmatched junction bases numbered 7, after V lost 2 bases and J lost 5 bases. This CDR3 contains 15 residues. The CDR3 spells CASSYAGGREETQYF. The CDR3 DNA sequence: TGTGCCAGCAGTTACGCAGGGGGCCGGGAGGAGACCCAGTACTTC.

This chain connects TRBV3-1 to TRBJ1-1; tentative D call: TRBD1 (6 bases). CDR3 length: 15 amino acids. Trimming cost V 0 bases and J 3 bases, with 11 bases left between them. CDR1 is LGHDT and CDR2 is YNNKEL in the germline V gene (reference sequence). Here the CDR3 DNA reads TGTGCCAGCAGCCAAGAATCGGGGGGCTACACTGAAGCTTTCTTT. It specifies CASSQESGGYTEAFF.

In its sample, this clonotype was seen a few times. Germline is not matched at one junction end, which may reflect a read error. The V call is TRBV5-1, the J call TRBJ2-2; 8 bases map to TRBD1. CDR3 length: 15 amino acids. The germline gives CDR1 SGHRS, CDR2 YFSETQ. The CDR3 protein is CTSSLQGAGTGELFF. Written as DNA, the CDR3 is TGCACCAGCAGCTTGCAGGGGGCTGGCACCGGGGAGCTGTTTTTT.

A few counts support this clonotype. The chain joins TRBV20-1 to TRBJ1-2; maybe TRBD1 (6 bases). Looked up from germline, CDR1 is DFQATT and CDR2 is SNEGSKA (reference sequence). V was pared by 1 base and J by 6 bases, with 12 bases between. The CDR3 length is 13 residues. CDR3 protein: CSARVGPGDGYTF. In nucleotides, the CDR3 is TGCAGTGCTAGAGTGGGCCCAGGGGATGGCTACACCTTC.

The rearrangement links TRBV24-1 to TRBJ1-2; unclear D gene. Trimming stripped 4 bases from V and 5 bases from J, with 4 bases between. The CDR3 is 11 amino acids. Per germline, CDR1 KGHDR and CDR2 SFDVKD. CDR3 coding DNA: TGTGCCACCAGTGACCGGTATGGCTACACCTTC. This translates into CATSDRYGYTF.

V usage is TRBV28 and J usage is TRBJ2-1; D is uncertain. The germline CDR1 and CDR2 sequences are MDHEN and SYDVKM. V was shortened by 5 bases and J by 8 bases, with 7 bases between the two germline ends. There are 11 residues in the CDR3. CDR3 DNA sequence: TGTGCCAGCAGTCGATTCGATGAGCAGTTCTTC. Translated: CASSRFDEQFF.

CDR3 DNA sequence: TGTGCCAGCACAGTGCTTACCAATGAGCAGTTCTTC. Protein sequence: CASTVLTNEQFF. The rearrangement uses TRBV7-2 and TRBJ2-1; D gene ambiguous. CDR3 length: 12 residues. Trimming took 7 bases from V and 6 from J, leaving 10 bases between them. The germline CDR1 and CDR2 sequences are SGHTA and FQGNSA.

V and J are TRBV6-6 and TRBJ2-2; D remains ambiguous. The germline V and J ends were trimmed by 6 bases and 4 bases, with 15 bases remaining between them. This CDR3 has 15 amino acids. The germline gives CDR1 MNHNY, CDR2 SVGAGI (reference sequence). This chain's CDR3 is CASSALRISTGELFF. DNA of the CDR3: TGTGCCAGCAGCGCCCTCCGGATTAGCACCGGGGAGCTGTTTTTT.

This clonotype was counted a few times. V usage is TRBV6-2 or TRBV6-3 and J usage is TRBJ2-1; the match to TRBD1 covers 8 bases. This CDR3 contains 14 residues. The trim removed 6 bases at V and 9 bases at J, leaving 10 bases unmatched. CDR1 is MNHEY and CDR2 is SVGEGT in the germline V gene. Here the CDR3 reads CASSRSGGSGEQFF. In DNA, the CDR3 is TGTGCCAGCAGCCGTTCAGGGGGCTCGGGTGAGCAGTTCTTC.

This sequence joins TRBV4-1 and TRBJ2-3; D tentatively fits TRBD1 or TRBD2 (5 bases each). V was pared by 1 base and J by 2 bases, with 10 bases between. This CDR3 contains 15 residues. Germline loops: CDR1 MGHRA, CDR2 YSYEKL. In DNA, the CDR3 is TGCGCCAGCAGCCAAGGAGGGGTAGCCACAGATACGCAGTATTTT. Its translation is CASSQGGVATDTQYF.

This chain joins TRBV7-2 and TRBJ2-4, with a tentative D call TRBD2 (6 bases). Germline V gives CDR1 SGHTA, CDR2 FQGNSA. CDR3 length: 15 residues. Trimming removed 5 bases from V and 0 bases from J, with 11 bases in between. The CDR3 loop reads CASSPGVLAKNIQYF. The CDR3, as DNA: TGTGCCAGCAGCCCGGGAGTTCTAGCCAAAAACATTCAGTACTTC.

This clonotype was recorded a few times. V gene TRBV6-5 combines with J gene TRBJ2-3; D is perhaps TRBD1 (6 bases). The germline V gene encodes CDR1 MNHEY and CDR2 SVGAGI. Deletions cut 4 bases from V and 0 bases from J, with 20 bases between. The CDR3 covers 18 residues. CDR3: CASSFPDQRGSSTDTQYF. DNA for the CDR3: TGTGCCAGCAGTTTCCCTGACCAGAGGGGGTCTAGCACAGATACGCAGTATTTT.

This clonotype was counted at least ten times. The rearrangement links TRBV2 to TRBJ1-1, with 7 bases identical to TRBD1. The CDR3 sequence is 12 residues long. Trimming cost V 8 bases and J 1 base; bases outside gene matches: 1. The germline CDR1 and CDR2 sequences are SNHLY and FYNNEI. The CDR3 here is CASGDRNTEAFF. Here the CDR3 DNA reads TGTGCCAGCGGGGACAGGAACACTGAAGCTTTCTTT.

The chain recombines TRBV7-2 with TRBJ1-2; 7 bases line up with TRBD1. CDR1 is SGHTA, CDR2 FQGNSA, per germline. V lost 1 base, J lost 4 bases, and 6 bases stayed unmatched. This CDR3 comprises 15 residues. CDR3 protein: CASSLEGGQIYGYTF. DNA for the CDR3: TGTGCCAGCAGCTTAGAAGGGGGACAGATCTATGGCTACACCTTC.

This chain joins TRBV3-1 and TRBJ2-3, with D perhaps TRBD2 (6 bases). Germline assignment: CDR1 LGHDT and CDR2 YNNKEL (reference sequence). The V and J ends lost 4 bases and 2 bases respectively, with 16 bases between them. The CDR3 consists of 16 residues. CDR3 protein: CASSLGLLAPTDTQYF. CDR3 in DNA: TGTGCCAGCAGCCTGGGACTTCTAGCCCCCACAGATACGCAGTATTTT.

This clonotype has only a few counts. The rearrangement joins TRBV7-9 to TRBJ1-4, with 9 positions matching TRBD1. CDR1 and CDR2 from the germline V gene are SEHNR and FQNEAQ (reference sequence). J was trimmed by 4 bases and V by 2 bases; bases with no gene match: 2. This CDR3 is built from 15 residues. The CDR3 here is CASSLRDRVNEKLFF. The DNA for the CDR3 is TGTGCCAGCAGCTTAAGGGACAGGGTTAATGAAAAACTGTTTTTT. Drawing the rest from reference TRBV7-9 and TRBJ1-4, the complete variable domain is DTGVSQNPRHKITKRGQNVTFRCDPISEHNRLYWYRQTLGQGPEFLTYFQNEAQLEKSRLLSDRFSAERPKGSFSTLEIQRTEQGDSAMYLCASSLRDRVNEKLFFGSGTQLSVL.